The rows below give T cell receptor beta chains drawn from one sample of a study of T cells in Graves' hyperthyroidism and ophthalmopathy. TCRdb recomputed calls from the multiplex PCR reads with MiXCR, one row per CDR3 protein. The profile shows about 700,000 distinct CDR3 sequences, about 45% of them singletons. Sequencing used peripheral blood or thyroid tissue (not recorded which). These receptor sequences come from an adult man with Graves' disease, either hyperthyroidism or ophthalmopathy (not recorded which). Each CDR3 is given with its conserved first and last residue. A D gene is named only where the DNA matches it firmly. Clone size is not always given. Where it is, it says once, few, many or a class for expanded clones.

>NA|14|NA|TRBV10-3|TRBJ2-5
CAITDTGVQETQYF
TGTGCCATCACCGATACCGGGGTTCAAGAGACCCAGTACTTC
>TRBD2|17|NA|TRBV2|TRBJ2-1
CASSALAGGTQGNEQFF
TGTGCCAGCAGTGCTTTAGCGGGAGGGACCCAGGGCAATGAGCAGTTCTTC
>TRBD1|14|once|TRBV10-3|TRBJ1-1
CASRDRAPNTEAFF
TGTGCCAGCAGGGACAGGGCTCCGAACACTGAAGCTTTCTTT
>TRBD1|14|many|TRBV7-9|TRBJ2-7
CASSLGPRTGLQYF
TGTGCCAGCAGCTTAGGGCCGCGGACAGGGCTGCAGTACTTC
>NA|16|few|TRBV5-1|TRBJ1-1
CASSWGYKGSDTEAFF
TGCGCCAGCAGCTGGGGGTACAAGGGAAGCGACACTGAAGCTTTCTTT
>NA|14|NA|TRBV9|TRBJ1-1
CASSVPGWGLEAFF
TGTGCCAGCAGCGTACCAGGCTGGGGTCTTGAAGCTTTCTTT
>NA|13|NA|TRBV13|TRBJ2-5
CASSRRDGETQYF
TGTGCCAGCAGCCGTAGGGATGGGGAGACCCAGTACTTC
>NA|13|many|TRBV24-1|TRBJ2-5
CATSDSGVETQYF
TGTGCCACCAGTGACTCCGGGGTTGAGACCCAGTACTTC
>TRBD1|20|NA|TRBV10-3|TRBJ1-4
CAISEAARGGSEVGSEKLFF
TGTGCCATCAGTGAGGCCGCCAGGGGGGGTTCGGAAGTCGGAAGTGAAAAACTGTTTTTT
>NA|13|NA|TRBV20-1|TRBJ1-4
CSLGGPSNEKLFF
TGCAGCCTCGGGGGGCCCTCTAATGAAAAACTGTTTTTT
>TRBD2|14|NA|TRBV24-1|TRBJ2-1
CATSDRGVDNEQFF
TGTGCCACCAGTGATCGGGGGGTGGACAATGAGCAGTTCTTC
>TRBD1|12|many|TRBV20-1|TRBJ2-7
CSAMDRVDEQYF
TGCAGTGCCATGGACAGGGTCGACGAGCAGTACTTC
>TRBD2|13|few|TRBV29-1|TRBJ2-7
CSVEILAGYEQYF
TGCAGCGTTGAAATACTAGCGGGGTACGAGCAGTACTTC
>TRBD1|15|many|TRBV24-1|TRBJ1-4
CATSDPTGQDEKLFF
TGTGCCACCAGTGATCCGACAGGGCAGGATGAAAAACTGTTTTTT
>TRBD1|15|few|TRBV5-1|TRBJ2-7
CASSWIDRGAYEQYF
TGCGCCAGCAGCTGGATAGACAGGGGTGCATACGAGCAGTACTTC
>TRBD1|15|few|TRBV5-4|TRBJ2-7
CASSAAGDSPYEQYF
TGTGCCAGCAGCGCTGCAGGGGACAGCCCCTACGAGCAGTACTTC
>NA|10|NA|TRBV24-1|TRBJ2-5
CAGLEETQYF
TGTGCCGGGTTGGAGGAGACCCAGTACTTC
>TRBD1|15|NA|TRBV10-3|TRBJ2-5
CAISEGTAKQETQYF
TGTGCCATCAGTGAGGGGACAGCCAAACAAGAGACCCAGTACTTC
>TRBD1|15|NA|TRBV7-8|TRBJ1-4
CASSTGQVGSEKLFF
TGTGCCAGCAGCACTGGACAGGTTGGGTCGGAAAAACTGTTTTTT
>NA|15|NA|TRBV20-1|TRBJ2-2
CSARRPRADTGELFF
TGCAGTGCTAGGCGGCCGCGGGCGGACACCGGGGAGCTGTTTTTT
>TRBD1|13|NA|TRBV7-8|TRBJ2-7
CASTTTGGYEQYF
TGTGCCAGCACCACAACAGGGGGCTACGAGCAGTACTTC
>NA|16|NA|TRBV5-1|TRBJ1-5
CASSPGIGLGNQPQHF
TGCGCCAGCAGCCCCGGAATTGGACTCGGCAATCAGCCCCAGCATTTT
>TRBD1|14|NA|TRBV20-1|TRBJ1-1
CSARDAGGAVEAFF
TGCAGTGCTAGAGATGCAGGGGGCGCGGTTGAAGCTTTCTTT
>NA|12|many|TRBV7-2|TRBJ2-7
CASSQDSDEQYF
TGTGCCAGCAGCCAAGACAGCGACGAGCAGTACTTC
>NA|15|NA|TRBV2|TRBJ1-3
CASSESGYSGNTIYF
TGTGCCAGCAGTGAATCGGGCTACTCTGGAAACACCATATATTTT
>TRBD1|13|many|TRBV7-2|TRBJ1-5
CASSLDRQGPQHF
TGTGCCAGCAGCTTAGATAGACAGGGGCCCCAGCATTTT
>TRBD1|15|NA|TRBV7-9|TRBJ1-2
CASSLGTGDIYGYTF
TGTGCCAGCAGCTTAGGGACAGGGGATATCTATGGCTACACCTTC
>NA|13|NA|TRBV2|TRBJ1-3
CASSRDNPNTIYF
TGTGCCAGCAGCCGAGACAACCCAAACACCATATATTTT
>TRBD1|15|NA|TRBV7-2|TRBJ1-2
CASSQVRGPGYGYTF
TGCGCCAGCAGCCAAGTCAGGGGGCCGGGCTATGGCTACACCTTC
>NA|14|NA|TRBV15|TRBJ1-4
CATSRDGGQLELFF
TGTGCCACCAGCAGAGATGGGGGCCAGTTGGAACTGTTTTTT
>TRBD1|14|NA|TRBV11-1|TRBJ1-4
CASQTGTVEEKLFF
TGTGCCAGCCAAACCGGGACAGTGGAGGAAAAACTGTTTTTT
>TRBD1|14|once|TRBV7-6|TRBJ2-7
CASSVGQGSGEQYF
TGCGCCAGCAGCGTTGGACAGGGATCGGGTGAGCAGTACTTC
>TRBD2|16|NA|TRBV15|TRBJ2-5
CATMERGGPLSETQYF
TGTGCCACCATGGAGCGGGGGGGCCCCCTGTCAGAGACCCAGTACTTC
>NA|16|NA|TRBV4-1|TRBJ2-7
CASSQELGGPLYGQYF
TGCGCCAGCAGCCAAGAGTTGGGGGGCCCCCTCTACGGGCAGTACTTC
>NA|11|many|TRBV29-1|TRBJ2-7
CSADGEYEQYF
TGCAGCGCTGACGGAGAATACGAGCAGTACTTC
>TRBD1|15|NA|TRBV7-9|TRBJ1-6
CASSFPGQGPSPLHF
TGTGCCAGCAGCTTTCCGGGACAGGGACCATCACCCCTCCACTTT
>NA|14|many|TRBV2|TRBJ1-2
CASSETHTNYGYTF
TGTGCCAGCAGTGAGACCCATACTAACTATGGCTACACCTTC
>NA|13|many|TRBV7-8|TRBJ2-3
CASSLAVGDTQYF
TGTGCCAGCAGCTTAGCTGTTGGAGATACGCAGTATTTT
>TRBD2|14|NA|TRBV29-1|TRBJ2-7
CAWSWRTRTYEQYF
TGTGCCTGGAGTTGGCGGACTAGAACCTACGAGCAGTACTTC
>NA|13|NA|TRBV29-1|TRBJ1-6
CSAMDSPDSPLHF
TGCAGCGCCATGGACAGCCCCGATTCACCCCTCCACTTT
>TRBD1|16|NA|TRBV2|TRBJ1-2
CASRNEGQGLFYGYTF
TGTGCCAGCAGGAACGAAGGACAGGGCTTGTTCTATGGCTACACCTTC
>TRBD1|14|many|TRBV10-3|TRBJ1-5
CAISESGQAQPQHF
TGTGCCATCAGTGAGTCGGGACAGGCTCAGCCCCAGCATTTT
>TRBD2|16|NA|TRBV20-1|TRBJ2-3
CSARDPGRGGSDTQYF
TGCAGTGCTAGAGATCCCGGACGGGGGGGGTCGGATACGCAGTATTTT
>NA|13|NA|TRBV25-1|TRBJ1-2
CASSLGVGPIYTF
TGTGCCAGCAGCTTGGGAGTTGGGCCCATCTACACCTTC
>NA|13|many|TRBV24-1|TRBJ2-5
CATSDGGTETQYF
TGTGCCACCAGTGATGGGGGGACGGAGACCCAGTACTTC
>TRBD1|15|NA|TRBV19|TRBJ1-3
CASSRDRDRRNTIYF
TGTGCCAGTAGCCGCGACAGGGATCGGAGAAACACCATATATTTT
>NA|15|few|TRBV11-3|TRBJ2-5
CASSRGSGIQETQYF
TGTGCCAGCAGCCGAGGTTCAGGAATCCAAGAGACCCAGTACTTC
>NA|15|many|TRBV19|TRBJ1-5
CASSRQARGNQPQHF
TGTGCCAGTAGTCGACAGGCTCGAGGCAATCAGCCCCAGCATTTT
>NA|15|NA|TRBV7-8|TRBJ1-2
CASSLARNPHYGYTF
TGTGCCAGCAGCTTAGCCCGCAATCCCCACTATGGCTACACCTTC
>NA|15|few|TRBV10-3|TRBJ1-2
CASSDFRDPNYGYTF
TGTGCCAGCAGTGACTTCAGGGATCCTAACTATGGCTACACCTTC
>NA|16|many|TRBV24-1|TRBJ2-6
CATSGGRRSGANVLTF
TGTGCCACCTCCGGGGGGCGACGCTCTGGGGCCAACGTCCTGACTTTC
>NA|15|many|TRBV7-9|TRBJ1-2
CASSQGSTGAYGYTF
TGTGCCAGCAGCCAAGGGTCCACGGGGGCCTATGGCTACACCTTC
>TRBD2|18|many|TRBV5-1|TRBJ2-7
CASSLGGLAGGSSYEQYF
TGCGCCAGCAGCTTGGGGGGACTAGCGGGAGGATCGTCCTACGAGCAGTACTTC
>NA|15|NA|TRBV20-1|TRBJ1-1
CSARDGTIGLTEAFF
TGCAGTGCTAGAGATGGGACGATCGGGCTCACTGAAGCTTTCTTT
>NA|17|NA|TRBV5-1|TRBJ2-5
CASSQTGGGTSQETQYF
TGCGCCAGCAGCCAAACGGGGGGCGGCACCAGTCAAGAGACCCAGTACTTC